This T cell receptor (beta chain) was recorded in a study of blood T cell repertoires in COVID-19. About the study: The cDNA or gDNA used as material had been derived from T cells, B-cell-depleted T cells, or PBMCs.

To note about this clone: The same CDR3 also results from other DNA sequences found in this sample.

This table comes from immunoSEQ multiplex PCR, and its TCRdb copy is limited to in-frame clones, with some not included. The data hold about 250,000 clones, with approximately 80% observed a single time. Cohorts were based on clinical histories the participants reported. Shortly before study entry, within 2 weeks, exposed participants had met a COVID-19 case. This CDR3 has 14 residues. CDR1 is GTSNPN and CDR2 is SVGIG in the germline V gene (reference sequence). V was pared by 4 bases and J by 0 bases, with 10 bases between. The sequence came from a man aged 40-49 years who had been exposed to COVID-19. The sample was PBMCs or T cells enriched from blood (not recorded which). The V call is TRBV30, the J call TRBJ2-1; D call uncertain. The CDR3 coding sequence is TGTGCCTGGACCCGCGGAAGCTCCTACAATGAGCAGTTCTTC. Translation: CAWTRGSSYNEQFF.